A selection of T cell receptor beta chains follows, all from one sample in a study of OX40 agonist ivuxolimab in advanced cancers. Here immunoSEQ multiplex PCR was the method, and the copy in TCRdb shows in-frame clones only, minus some. Among about 85,000 clones listed, more than 75% were seen once. Material: CD4+ or CD8+ T cells sorted from blood, obtained in a trial of the OX40 agonist ivuxolimab. Receptors originate from an adult with an advanced solid tumor such as melanoma, head and neck, liver or kidney cancer. CDR3s include the opening cysteine and the closing phenylalanine or tryptophan. The D gene is left open where the match is weak. A clone size is listed for some rows: how often the clone was seen (once, few, many), or a class if it is expanded.

j_call d_call v_call clone_size cdr3_nt cdr3_aa
TRBJ2-3 . TRBV21-1 . TGTGCCAGCAGCATCCTAGCGGGGGACGATACGCAGTATTTT CASSILAGDDTQYF
TRBJ2-2 TRBD2 TRBV5-1 . TGCGCCAGCAGCTTTACTAGCGGGGCGAACACCGGGGAGCTGTTTTTT CASSFTSGANTGELFF
TRBJ1-2 TRBD1 TRBV5-5 . TGTGCCAGCAGGCTGGGACAGGAGCCAACCTATGGCTACACCTTC CASRLGQEPTYGYTF
TRBJ1-5 . TRBV7-2 . TGTGCCAGCAGCCACATCCGGGGGTCTAGCAATCAGCCCCAGCATTTT CASSHIRGSSNQPQHF
TRBJ2-7 . TRBV4-3 . TGCGCCAGCAGCCAGGAGAGGGGAGACGAGCAGTACTTC CASSQERGDEQYF
TRBJ2-7 . TRBV4-1 . TGCGCCAGCAGCCAGGGTATGGGCGGCAGAGGCCCCGAGCAGTACTTC CASSQGMGGRGPEQYF
TRBJ2-1 . TRBV7-2 . TGTGCCAGCAGCTTAGTCGCCGGAAGCTCCTACAATGAGCAGTTCTTC CASSLVAGSSYNEQFF
TRBJ2-5 TRBD2 TRBV5-1 once TGCGCCAGCAGCTTGTATTCGGTAGCGGGGGGTTCGGAGACCCAGTACTTC CASSLYSVAGGSETQYF
TRBJ1-1 TRBD1 TRBV15 . TGTGCCACCAGCAGAGATAAAAGGACAGGACCAGCGTACGGCGGCGCTTTCTTT CATSRDKRTGPAYGGAFF
TRBJ1-2 . TRBV18 . TGTGCCAGCTCACGGGCCCCAGGGTCCGACTATGGCTACACCTTC CASSRAPGSDYGYTF
TRBJ2-1 . TRBV28 . TGTGCCAGCAGTTTTTTACCAAACAATGAGCAGTTCTTC CASSFLPNNEQFF
TRBJ2-1 TRBD1 TRBV7-3 . TGTGCCAGCAGCTTAAGGGGTGGGACAGGGTACAATGAGCAGTTCTTC CASSLRGGTGYNEQFF
TRBJ1-6 . TRBV6-6 . TGTGCCAGCAGAGTTAGACAGGCGCATTCACCCCTCCACTTT CASRVRQAHSPLHF
TRBJ1-1 TRBD1 TRBV28 . TGTGCCAGCAGCGTGCCACAGGGGACTGAAGCTTTCTTT CASSVPQGTEAFF
TRBJ1-5 . TRBV7-2 . TGTGCCAGCAGCTTATCTGGGACGCAAAATCAGCCCCAGCATTTT CASSLSGTQNQPQHF
TRBJ2-3 TRBD1 TRBV19 once TGTGCCACCCAGGGGGCTCCAACAGATACGCAGTATTTT CATQGAPTDTQYF
TRBJ2-1 . TRBV20-1 many TGCAGTGCTTTCCGGGAGACGGAGCAGTTCTTC CSAFRETEQFF
TRBJ2-1 . TRBV7-9 . TGTGCCAGCAGCTTCCAGGGTAACAATGAGCAGTTCTTC CASSFQGNNEQFF
TRBJ1-4 . TRBV28 . TGTGCCAGCAGAGGACCGACAAAACTGTTTTTT CASRGPTKLFF
TRBJ2-6 . TRBV7-9 . TGTGCCAGCAGCCTTACCTCTGGGGCCAACGTCCTGACTTTC CASSLTSGANVLTF
TRBJ2-5 . TRBV11-2 . TGTGCCAGCAGCTTAGTTAGGGTTGGAGGTGTCACCCAGTACTTC CASSLVRVGGVTQYF
TRBJ1-1 . TRBV18 . TGTGCCAGCTCACCACAGGCGGGAGGAACTGAAGCTTTCTTT CASSPQAGGTEAFF
TRBJ2-5 . TRBV7-6 . TGTGCCAGCAGCTCCTCCAGGGTAGGGCCCCAGTACTTC CASSSSRVGPQYF
TRBJ2-1 . TRBV6-1 . TGTGCCAGCAGGGGGGGGGCGACGGATGAGCAGTTCTTC CASRGGATDEQFF
TRBJ2-5 TRBD2 TRBV7-9 . TGTGCCTACCACCTAGCGGGGACCCAAGAGACCCAGTACTTC CAYHLAGTQETQYF
TRBJ2-1 TRBD2 TRBV7-3 . TGTGCCAGCAGCTCGATTGGAGGACTAGCGGGAGGCCGGAATGAGCAGTTCTTC CASSSIGGLAGGRNEQFF
TRBJ2-3 . TRBV7-6 few TGTGCCAGCAGCTCCCCAAAGGGTCCGGCCACCTTCACAGATACGCAGTATTTT CASSSPKGPATFTDTQYF
TRBJ1-1 . TRBV10-3 few TGTGCCATCAGTCCAGGGGCCGGCTTTGGGAACACTGAAGCTTTCTTT CAISPGAGFGNTEAFF
TRBJ2-5 . TRBV5-1 . TGCGCCAGCACCGTTCAGGGTAGAGAGACCCAGTACTTC CASTVQGRETQYF
TRBJ2-5 . TRBV7-6 . TGTGCCAGCAGCTTAGGAGTTACGGAGACCCAGTACTTC CASSLGVTETQYF
TRBJ1-1 TRBD1 TRBV25-1 . TGTGCCAGCAGTGACCCCCGACAGGGCACTGAAGCTTTCTTT CASSDPRQGTEAFF
TRBJ2-5 . TRBV7-6 . TGTGCCAGCAGCTCGAGGGACAAGAAAGAGACCCAGTACTTC CASSSRDKKETQYF
TRBJ1-6 . TRBV28 . TGTGCCACCTGGGCAGATGGGAATTCACCCCTCCACTTT CATWADGNSPLHF
TRBJ2-5 TRBD1 TRBV15 once TGTGCCACCAGCAAAGACAGGGGCCGAGGCGTGACCCAGTACTTC CATSKDRGRGVTQYF
TRBJ1-5 . TRBV9 . TGTGCCAGCAGCCGGGCCCCCAATCAGCCCCAGCATTTT CASSRAPNQPQHF
TRBJ1-2 . TRBV15 . TGTGCCACCAGCAGAGCAGGCAGGAGGGATGGCTACACCTTC CATSRAGRRDGYTF
TRBJ1-1 TRBD1 TRBV5-1 . TGCGCCAGCACCAGGGGGGTTAGGGACACTGAAGCTTTCTTT CASTRGVRDTEAFF
TRBJ1-4 . TRBV11-2 . TGTGCCAGCAGCTCTTTACGGGGAAGAGGGGAAAAACTGTTTTTT CASSSLRGRGEKLFF
TRBJ2-5 . TRBV15 . TGTGCCACCAGCAGTGGGGGTCAAGAGACCCAGTACTTC CATSSGGQETQYF
TRBJ1-4 . TRBV19 . TGTGCCAGTAGTAGGACTGAGGGTGAAAAACTGTTTTTT CASSRTEGEKLFF
TRBJ2-7 TRBD1 TRBV7-2 once TGTGCCAGCAGCCCACAGGGGTTTGGCTACGAGCAGTACTTC CASSPQGFGYEQYF
TRBJ1-2 . TRBV6-1 once TGTGCCAGCAGTGAAGCAGGGCTTGAAAGGGTAATGAGGGGGATCTATGGCTACACCTTC CASSEAGLERVMRGIYGYTF
TRBJ1-2 . TRBV6-5 . TGTGCCAGCAGTGATCGGGGGGGCGGCTACACCTTC CASSDRGGGYTF
TRBJ2-6 TRBD1 TRBV28 . TGTGCCAGCAGTCCGCGACAGGGAATGAGCTCTGGGGCCAACGTCCTGACTTTC CASSPRQGMSSGANVLTF
TRBJ1-2 TRBD1 TRBV5-1 . TGCGCCAGCAGCTTGGCCCCGACAGGGAACTATGGCTACACCTTC CASSLAPTGNYGYTF
TRBJ2-6 TRBD1 TRBV19 . TGTGCCAGTAGCCCTACCGGGACAGGGTCTGGGGCCAACGTCCTGACTTTC CASSPTGTGSGANVLTF
TRBJ2-3 . TRBV6-4 . TGTGCCAGCAGTGACCGGGCGTCTGGCACAGATACGCAGTATTTT CASSDRASGTDTQYF
TRBJ2-5 . TRBV5-4 few TGTGCCAGCAGCGTTGACAGTACGACCCAGTACTTC CASSVDSTTQYF
TRBJ1-2 . TRBV6-5 . TGTGCCAGCAGTTACTGGGGCACGAACTATGGCTACACCTTC CASSYWGTNYGYTF
TRBJ1-2 . TRBV5-4 . TGTGCCAGCAGCTTGTTCGGGAGGTTGGACTATGGCTACACCTTC CASSLFGRLDYGYTF
TRBJ1-4 . TRBV4-1 . TGCGCCAGCAGCCAAGAAAAGGGCATTAATGAAAAACTGTTTTTT CASSQEKGINEKLFF
TRBJ2-3 . TRBV19 . TGTGCCAGTAGAGAAAGGGGTCGCACAGATACGCAGTATTTT CASRERGRTDTQYF
TRBJ1-3 . TRBV10-3 . TGTGCCATCAGTGAGAACCAGTTCTCTGGAAACACCATATATTTT CAISENQFSGNTIYF
TRBJ1-6 . TRBV6-1 . TGTGCCAGCTTCGACGGGAGCTCCTATAATTCACCCCTCCACTTT CASFDGSSYNSPLHF
TRBJ2-5 TRBD1 TRBV5-1 . TGCGCCAGCAGCTTCAGGACAGGGCCAGAGACCCAGTACTTC CASSFRTGPETQYF
TRBJ2-1 . TRBV30 . TGTGCCTGGAGTGCCGGGGCGGGAAAGTTCTTC CAWSAGAGKFF
TRBJ1-4 TRBD1 TRBV7-9 . TGTGCCAGCAGCTTAGCAGGGGGCAGTGAAAAACTGTTTTTT CASSLAGGSEKLFF
TRBJ1-1 . TRBV6-1 . TGTGCCAGCAAAAGGCTGGTAGAGAGGGAAGCTTTCTTT CASKRLVEREAFF